Each of the 17 T cell receptor beta chains below was sequenced from the same sample in a study of post-analysis software for immune sequencing data. Study-wide findings and caveats: The study found TRBV5-6, TRBV5-1 and TRBV20-1 among 5 or 6 TRBV segments more frequent in patients than controls.

Unique molecular identifiers were carried by the TCR beta cDNA libraries. TCRdb reprocessed the PCR reads with MiXCR, giving one entry per CDR3 protein. The sample includes roughly 800,000 distinct CDR3 sequences, approximately 44% of them seen just once. These receptors are not linked to any known antigen. Sequenced input: blood. These receptors all come from a girl aged 10-17 years with multiple sclerosis.

This rearrangement joins TRBV6-2 or TRBV6-3 to TRBJ1-1; D unresolved. V lost 6 bases and J lost 3, with 23 bases in between. The germline V gene encodes CDR1 MNHEY and CDR2 SVGEGT. The CDR3 sequence is 17 residues long. The CDR3 coding sequence is TGTGCCAGCAGCCCACTCCAAAGACGGCAGAGGTACACTGAAGCTTTCTTT. Encoded protein: CASSPLQRRQRYTEAFF.

There are a few counts of this clonotype. The chain carries TRBV4-1 and TRBJ2-1; the match to TRBD2 covers 11 bases. CDR3 size: 15 residues. The ends lost 3 bases at V and 6 bases at J; junction bases unmatched: 4. The germline V gene has CDR1 MGHRA and CDR2 YSYEKL. CDR3 sequence: CASSHAGLAGNEQFF. CDR3 in DNA: TGCGCCAGCAGCCACGCTGGACTAGCGGGCAATGAGCAGTTCTTC.

The V and J genes are TRBV25-1 and TRBJ2-5, with 8 bases fitting TRBD1. V lost 3 bases, J lost 5 bases, and 5 bases stayed unmatched. This CDR3 is 14 amino acids long. The germline CDR1 and CDR2 sequences are MGHDK and SYGVNS. CDR3: CASSDTGGRETQYF. Here the CDR3 DNA reads TGTGCCAGCAGTGATACAGGGGGGCGGGAGACCCAGTACTTC.

This clonotype was detected only a few times. This chain joins TRBV27 and TRBJ2-1; 7 positions match TRBD2. Germline V gene lookup returns CDR1 MNHEY and CDR2 SMNVEV (reference sequence). The CDR3 length is 15 residues. V lost 5 bases and J lost 1; bases outside the gene matches: 5. The CDR3 nucleotides read TGTGCCAGCAGTCCCCAGCGGGGATCCTACAATGAGCAGTTCTTC. It is translated as CASSPQRGSYNEQFF.

CDR3 residues: CASSGDFGANVLTF. CDR3 DNA: TGTGCCAGCAGCGGTGACTTTGGGGCCAACGTCCTGACTTTC. This chain connects TRBV9 to TRBJ2-6; D is ambiguous. V lost 3 bases and J lost 3, with 7 bases in between. Germline CDR1 reads SGDLS; CDR2 reads YYNGEE. The CDR3 covers 14 residues.

The chain carries TRBV20-1 and TRBJ2-5; D might be TRBD2 (6 bases). Germline lookup yields CDR1 DFQATT and CDR2 SNEGSKA (reference sequence). The CDR3 runs to 12 residues. The V gene lost 3 bases and the J gene lost 3 bases, with 8 bases spanning the gap. CDR3 coding DNA: TGCAGTGCTAGTCGGGAGAAAGAGACCCAGTACTTC. This codes for CSASREKETQYF.

This clonotype was seen only a few times. The chain employs TRBV25-1 and TRBJ2-7, with 12 positions matching TRBD2. CDR3 length: 15 residues. Germline values: CDR1 MGHDK, CDR2 SYGVNS. The V gene end was trimmed by 4 bases and the J gene end by 2 bases; junction bases not matched to a gene: 3. The CDR3 nucleotides read TGTGCCAGCAGTGGGACTAGCGGGATCGCCTACGAGCAGTACTTC. It translates to CASSGTSGIAYEQYF.

The chain employs TRBV11-2 and TRBJ1-1, with no clear D. The CDR3 spans 15 residues. Germline CDR1 is SGHAT and CDR2 is FQNNGV. V dropped 4 bases and J dropped 6 bases, with 18 bases sitting between them. CDR3 amino acids: CASSSPLRATPEAFF. The CDR3, as DNA: TGTGCCAGCAGCTCTCCCCTCCGGGCGACTCCTGAAGCTTTCTTT.

The chain couples TRBV12-5 to TRBJ2-1; 7 positions match TRBD2. The V gene's germline CDR1 is LGHNT and CDR2 FRNRAP. The V gene end was trimmed by 5 bases and the J gene end by 5 bases; junction bases not matched to a gene: 3. There are 13 residues in the CDR3. For the CDR3, the DNA is TGTGCTAGTGGTCGGGACTACAACAATGAGCAGTTCTTC. It yields the protein CASGRDYNNEQFF.

This clonotype was found a few times. This CDR3 is CASSMTGSEQFF. CDR3 nucleotides: TGTGCCAGCAGCATGACAGGGTCTGAGCAGTTCTTC. The chain couples TRBV7-2 to TRBJ2-1; 7 bases map to TRBD1. Germline CDR1 is SGHTA and CDR2 is FQGNSA. The CDR3 runs to 12 residues. V was clipped by 5 bases and J by 9 bases; unmatched bases: 4.

CDR3 bases: TGTGCCAGCAGCTTCACTAGTGGACACTACAATGAGCAGTTCTTC. Translating gives CASSFTSGHYNEQFF. The gene calls are TRBV12-3 or TRBV12-4 and TRBJ2-1; D tentatively fits TRBD1 or TRBD2 (5 bases each). Trimming removed 6 bases from V and 3 bases from J, with 15 bases in between. CDR3 length: 15 residues.

In this sample, this clonotype turned up a few times. The chain employs TRBV11-2 and TRBJ1-1; no reliable D call. CDR1 is SGHAT and CDR2 is FQNNGV in the germline V gene. This CDR3 has 13 residues. Trimming left V 5 bases short and J 2 bases short, with 9 bases between. CDR3 DNA: TGTGCCAGCAGCCTGCCTCCAAACACTGAAGCTTTCTTT. The encoded protein is CASSLPPNTEAFF.

The table lists this clonotype with a few counts. The chain uses TRBV10-3 and TRBJ2-1, with 13 bases lining up with TRBD2. Germline V CDR1 and CDR2: ENHRY, SYGVKD. The V segment lost 6 bases and the J segment 7 bases; nucleotides outside the gene matches: 6. The length of the CDR3 is 15 residues. The CDR3 reads CAISELAGGLNEQFF. The CDR3 DNA is TGTGCCATCAGCGAACTAGCGGGAGGGTTAAATGAGCAGTTCTTC.

The chain carries TRBV13 and TRBJ1-2; D is perhaps TRBD1 (5 bases). V lost 3 bases and J 4 bases, leaving 9 bases between the germline ends. The germline V gene has CDR1 PRHDT and CDR2 FYEKMQ (reference sequence). The CDR3 has 13 residues. The CDR3 sequence: CASSLGGFYGYTF. DNA for the CDR3: TGTGCCAGCAGCTTGGGGGGTTTCTATGGCTACACCTTC. The full variable domain, its missing parts supplied by reference TRBV13 and TRBJ1-2, is AAGVIQSPRHLIKEKRETATLKCYPIPRHDTVYWYQQGPGQDPQFLISFYEKMQSDKGSIPDRFSAQQFSDYHSELNMSSLELGDSALYFCASSLGGFYGYTFGSGTRLTVV.

J is TRBJ2-4 and V is TRBV4-1; 12 nucleotides match TRBD1. The end of the DNA aligns better with TRBJ2-7, so the J call may be wrong. The germline V gene has CDR1 MGHRA and CDR2 YSYEKL. This CDR3 contains 15 residues. CDR3 protein: CASSLGTGGHYEQYF. In DNA, the CDR3 is TGCGCCAGCAGCCTGGGGACAGGGGGCCACTACGAGCAGTACTTC.

The chain recombines TRBV25-1 with TRBJ2-7; D not resolved. The CDR3 loop spans 16 amino acids. Trimming cost V 0 bases and J 0 bases, with 12 bases left between them. Germline CDR1 and CDR2: MGHDK and SYGVNS. CDR3 region: CASSEYRFGGSYEQYF. The CDR3 region has the DNA TGTGCCAGCAGTGAATATCGGTTCGGCGGCTCCTACGAGCAGTACTTC.

This clonotype was recorded at least ten times. V usage is TRBV5-1 and J usage is TRBJ1-5, with TRBD1 identical over 8 bases. CDR3 size: 18 residues. Germline trimming cut 7 bases from V and 1 base from J; bases unmatched to any gene: 16. Germline loops: CDR1 SGHRS, CDR2 YFSETQ. The CDR3 nucleotides read TGCGCCAGCCGCGTACCGGACAGGGCCCCACTGAGCAATCAGCCCCAGCATTTT. It is translated as CASRVPDRAPLSNQPQHF.